Shown below are 8 T cell receptor beta chains from a single sample sequenced in a study of blood T cell repertoires in COVID-19. Clones were sequenced by immunoSEQ multiplex PCR, and TCRdb holds only the in-frame ones, with some missing. In the table there are more than 150,000 clones, more than 85% of which are singletons. The sequenced material came from peripheral blood. Receptors originate from a man aged 55 to 70 with COVID-19, enrolled during active disease.

The chain links TRBV14 to TRBJ1-3; D ambiguous. Trimming stripped 2 bases from V and 4 bases from J, with 6 bases between. CDR1 SGHDN and CDR2 FVKESK come from the germline V gene. This CDR3 spans 13 amino acids. The CDR3 nucleotides read TGTGCCAGCAGCCAATTATCCGGAAACACCATATATTTT. Translating it yields CASSQLSGNTIYF.

This clone was picked up many times. V usage is TRBV29-1 and J usage is TRBJ1-3, with a tentative D call TRBD1 (5 bases). Germline assignment: CDR1 SQVTM and CDR2 ANQGSEA. The CDR3 contains 14 residues. V lost 7 bases to trimming and J lost 2 bases, with 15 bases between them. The CDR3 spells CSARIIGAGNTIYF. In DNA form, the CDR3 reads TGCAGCGCCCGAATTATAGGGGCTGGAAACACCATATATTTT. The full variable domain, completed using reference TRBV29-1 and TRBJ1-3, is SAVISQKPSRDICQRGTSLTIQCQVDSQVTMMFWYRQQPGQSLTLIATANQGSEATYESGFVIDKFPISRPNLTFSTLTVSNMSPEDSSIYLCSARIIGAGNTIYFGEGSWLTVV.

The chain recombines TRBV7-2 with TRBJ1-5; D is ambiguous. The V end lost 7 bases, the J end lost 1 base, and 8 bases lay between the germline ends. CDR1 and CDR2 from the germline V gene are SGHTA and FQGNSA. The CDR3 has 13 amino acids. The CDR3 sequence: CASKEQSNQPQHF. CDR3 sequence (DNA): TGTGCCAGCAAGGAACAGAGCAATCAGCCCCAGCATTTT.

The chain is built from TRBV19 and TRBJ2-3, with TRBD2 as a possible D gene (7 bases). V dropped 5 bases and J dropped 14 bases, with 23 bases sitting between them. The CDR3 covers 14 residues. Germline-derived CDR1 and CDR2 are LNHDA and SQIVND (reference sequence). CDR3 nucleotides: TGTGCCAGTAGTGACTCTGGCGGGGGCCCCCCTTTGTATTTT. Translated: CASSDSGGGPPLYF.

The genes are TRBV24-1 and TRBJ1-1, with D possibly being TRBD1 (5 bases). Trimming left V 3 bases short and J 5 bases short, with 9 bases between. Germline V gene sequence: CDR1 KGHDR, CDR2 SFDVKD. The CDR3 totals 13 residues. CDR3: CATSDAGRTEAFF. The DNA for the CDR3 is TGTGCCACCAGTGATGCAGGGAGGACTGAAGCTTTCTTT.

The count of this clone is one. V usage is TRBV6-2 or TRBV6-3 and J usage is TRBJ1-1; D gene unclear. The CDR3 has 12 amino acids. CDR1 is MNHEY, CDR2 SVGEGT, per germline. The V and J ends lost 4 bases and 2 bases respectively, with 5 bases between them. The CDR3: CASSSRNTEAFF. As DNA, the CDR3 is TGTGCCAGCAGTTCTAGAAACACTGAAGCTTTCTTT.

The gene calls are TRBV6-2 or TRBV6-3 and TRBJ1-5; D call uncertain. Trimming shortened V by 0 bases and J by 6 bases, and 6 bases separated the two germline ends. Germline lookup yields CDR1 MNHEY and CDR2 SVGEGT. The CDR3 runs to 13 residues. Here the CDR3 reads CASSYSAPQPQHF. The DNA for the CDR3 is TGTGCCAGCAGTTACTCGGCCCCTCAGCCCCAGCATTTT.

The chain combines TRBV19 with TRBJ2-7; 10 bases are shared with TRBD1. Germline loops: CDR1 LNHDA, CDR2 SQIVND (reference sequence). This CDR3 has 17 amino acids. Losses at the gene ends were 1 base for V and 0 bases for J; bases not matched to a gene: 6. The CDR3, as DNA: TGTGCCAGTAGTATAGTGTTCGGGGACAGGGGCTCCTACGAGCAGTACTTC. This translates into CASSIVFGDRGSYEQYF.